This T cell receptor (beta chain) was sequenced in a study of cytomegalovirus exposure and HLA in healthy donors. Study findings and constraints: Upon later analysis, HLA-associated TCR beta chains proved more clonally expanded than other, equally common chains. A link between a missense DCLRE1C variant and TCR beta V- and J-gene trimming emerged from a later analysis.

With 60 Vbeta and 13 Jbeta primers, the PCR was carried out. Repertoires were generated with immunoSEQ multiplex PCR, while TCRdb's copy carries only in-frame clones and drops some. The sample shows some 150,000 clones, and approximately 2.5% sits with its ten largest clones. The CDR3 spans 11 residues. V lost 3 bases and J lost 6, with 6 bases in between. CDR1 is SNHLY, CDR2 FYNNEI, per germline. Comment on this clone: Its antigen is undetermined.

This TCR derives from a man aged 35-49 years in good health and CMV-seronegative. The rearrangement uses TRBV2 and TRBJ2-7; no clear D gene. The sequenced sample was PBMCs. CDR3 protein: CASSERFEQYF. CDR3 DNA: TGTGCCAGCAGTGAGCGGTTCGAGCAGTACTTC.